The T cell receptor (beta chain) described here comes from a study of blood T cells in healthy people across ages. The individuals who served as donors were healthy Caucasians living in Russia, aged roughly 6 to 90. Extractions gave at least 5.5 micrograms of total RNA per sample. Primed by a sample-barcoded 5' primer and a J-beta primer mix, a second PCR proceeded for about 6 to 12 cycles. Each CDR3 protein is one row after TCRdb ran MiXCR on the 5' RACE reads. The table records about 640,000 distinct CDR3 sequences, around 54% of them present only once. The table lists this clonotype with a few counts. Antigen unknown. General study results and limits: Estimates based on one million T cells were treated as lower bounds. Higher diversity and more naive CD4+ cells were features of long-lived donors, compared to aged donors.

Germline-derived CDR1 and CDR2 are MGHRA and YSYEKL. V dropped 3 bases and J dropped 0 bases, with 14 bases sitting between them. This CDR3 has 16 amino acids. The V and J genes are TRBV4-1 and TRBJ1-2; no definite D call. The TCR was taken from a man aged 55-75 years in good health. Sequencing was performed on blood. CDR3 sequence: CASSQVRGLTNYGYTF. In nucleotides, the CDR3 is TGCGCCAGCAGCCAGGTTCGCGGACTGACTAACTATGGCTACACCTTC.